A single T cell receptor beta chain is shown here with its context. This clone was picked up one time. Its antigen is not yet known. One base away there is no much larger clone; base qualities are not given. The data belong to a study of shared T cell receptors in the human thymus listed by TCRdb under 2021. In the study overall: The study examined how self-reactive, shared T-cell receptor alpha chains are generated in the human thymus.

From the cysteine through the phenylalanine, the CDR3 covers 13 amino acids. Of the read, only the CDR3 DNA is kept; its 39 bases are in frame from base 1. In the germline V gene (reference sequence), CDR1 corresponds to LNHNV and CDR2 to YYDKDF. Trimming removed 8 bases from V and 4 bases from J, leaving 12 bases between the germline ends. Receptors were amplified or captured by the immunoSEQ multiplex PCR assay. Not all clones reach the TCRdb copy of this immuneACCESS table, which keeps in-frame sequences only. Checked studies attribute under half of the gap to unresolved V genes and leave the rest unexplained. This sample is represented by under 450,000 clones; around 95% of them were singletons. In total, the top ten clones hold approximately 0.018% of the sample.

Recombination joined TRBV15 with TRBJ2-1; the D gene is possibly TRBD1 or TRBD2, with 5 bases matching each. The clonotype was recovered from a human donor. Source material: thymocytes. The CDR3: CATSGTVYNEQFF. The DNA sequence reads TGTGCCACCTCCGGGACGGTGTACAATGAGCAGTTCTTC.